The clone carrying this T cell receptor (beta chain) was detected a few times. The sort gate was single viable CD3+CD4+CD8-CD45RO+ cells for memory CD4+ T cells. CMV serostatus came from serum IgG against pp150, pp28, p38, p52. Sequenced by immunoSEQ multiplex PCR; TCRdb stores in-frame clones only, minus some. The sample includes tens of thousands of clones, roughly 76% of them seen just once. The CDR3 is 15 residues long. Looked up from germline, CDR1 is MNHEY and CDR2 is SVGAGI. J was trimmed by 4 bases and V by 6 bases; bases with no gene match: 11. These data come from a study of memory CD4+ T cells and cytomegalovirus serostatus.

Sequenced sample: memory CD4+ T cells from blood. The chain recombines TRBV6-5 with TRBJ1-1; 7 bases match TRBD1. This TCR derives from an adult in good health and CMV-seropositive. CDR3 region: CASSQEYRGATEAFF. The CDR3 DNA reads TGTGCCAGCAGCCAAGAGTACAGGGGCGCCACTGAAGCTTTCTTT.